This TCR beta chain appears in the sequencing data of a study of T cell responses to AZD1222 COVID-19 vaccine. Produced via immunoSEQ multiplex PCR; TCRdb's table is partial and in-frame only. The sample contains some 150,000 clones, about nine tenths of which appear only once. The CDR3 runs to 15 residues. Unmatched junction bases numbered 4, after V lost 1 base and J lost 4 bases. Germline V CDR1 and CDR2: SGDLS, YYNGEE. A word on this clone: Antigen: not known.

Study-wide findings and caveats: Repertoire sampling occurred only after the peak T cell response. AZD1222 recipients seropositive at baseline numbered only 6 or 7. Among the donors, most were white British and more were female, and clonal diversity was possibly underestimated. Nearly half of spike-specific TCRs reportedly target variant regions that are unmutated in the B.1.351 and B.1.1.7 variants.

The sample consisted of peripheral blood, taken after recovery from COVID-19. The chain links TRBV9 to TRBJ2-2; 7 nucleotides match TRBD2. The TCR sequence derives from an adult who had recovered from COVID-19. CDR3 coding DNA: TGTGCCAGCAGCGTACGGAGGGAGGGCACCGGGGAGCTGTTTTTT. This sequence encodes CASSVRREGTGELFF.